The 19 T cell receptor beta chains reported below all come from one sample, sequenced in a study of T cell responses to AZD1222 COVID-19 vaccine. Clones were sequenced by immunoSEQ multiplex PCR, and TCRdb holds only the in-frame ones, with some missing. Of roughly 60,000 clones listed, around 90% were seen once; the top ten hold 4.9%. Sequencing was performed on peripheral blood, taken on day 0 of AZD1222 vaccination. The receptors were sampled from an adult in good health.

This chain uses TRBV5-1 with TRBJ1-3, with 7 bases aligning to TRBD1. V was clipped by 0 bases and J by 8 bases; unmatched bases: 8. Germline CDR1 reads SGHRS; CDR2 reads YFSETQ. The CDR3 contains 15 residues. Here the CDR3 reads CASSLGQGSGDTIYF. CDR3 DNA: TGCGCCAGCAGCTTGGGACAGGGATCGGGAGACACCATATATTTT.

This chain joins TRBV14 and TRBJ2-7; no clear D. CDR1 is SGHDN, CDR2 FVKESK, per germline. The CDR3 is made up of 14 amino acids. Trimming pared 2 bases from V and 3 bases from J, leaving 11 bases between. The CDR3 region has the DNA TGTGCCAGCAGCCAATTTTTAGGGCTCTACGAGCAGTACTTC. Translated: CASSQFLGLYEQYF.

The genes are TRBV7-9 and TRBJ1-4, with D tentatively TRBD1 (6 bases). This CDR3 contains 15 residues. V lost 5 bases to trimming and J lost 5 bases, with 15 bases between them. The germline CDR1 and CDR2 sequences are SEHNR and FQNEAQ (reference sequence). The CDR3 DNA reads as TGTGCCAGCAGCCGAGAAGGGACAAGCAATGAAAAACTGTTTTTT. Protein: CASSREGTSNEKLFF.

The chain has TRBV3-1 (or the pseudogene TRBV3-2) and TRBJ1-4, with TRBD1 as a possible D gene (5 bases). Germline V gives CDR1 LGHDT, CDR2 YNNKEL (reference sequence). The CDR3 consists of 17 residues. V lost 1 base, J lost 9 bases, and 21 bases lay in between. The CDR3, as DNA: TGTGCCAGCAGCCAAGTCTTGTTGACAGCCGGACATCAAAAACTGTTTTTT. This codes for CASSQVLLTAGHQKLFF.

This sequence joins TRBV27 and TRBJ2-7, with 9 bases matching TRBD1. CDR1 MNHEY and CDR2 SMNVEV come from the germline V gene (reference sequence). The J segment lost 5 bases and the V segment lost 6 bases, leaving 5 bases of the junction unmatched. The CDR3 is 13 amino acids. The CDR3 nucleotides read TGTGCCAGCAGACCGGACAGGGGCCACGAGCAGTACTTC. Translation gives CASRPDRGHEQYF.

The rearrangement links TRBV20-1 to TRBJ1-1; D unresolved. V was clipped by 4 bases and J by 4 bases, with 7 bases between them. The germline V gene has CDR1 DFQATT and CDR2 SNEGSKA (reference sequence). The CDR3 loop spans 11 amino acids. The DNA for the CDR3 is TGCAGTGCTACTCAAATCACTGAAGCTTTCTTT. Translation gives CSATQITEAFF.

CDR3 amino acids: CASSLVPSSGANVLTF. DNA for the CDR3: TGTGCCAGCAGCTTAGTTCCGAGCTCTGGGGCCAACGTCCTGACTTTC. The chain is built from TRBV7-8 and TRBJ2-6; no reliable D call. Germline CDR1 and CDR2: SGHVS and FQNEAQ. The V gene lost 1 base and the J gene lost 0 bases, with 7 bases spanning the gap. This CDR3 is 16 amino acids long.

The CDR3 region has the DNA TGTGCCAGTACTCAGGCCAGGGGATTCATGAACACTGAAGCTTTCTTT. The encoded protein is CASTQARGFMNTEAFF. The V call is TRBV19, the J call TRBJ1-1; D possibly corresponds to TRBD1 (6 bases). This CDR3 contains 16 residues. V shed 7 bases and J shed 0 bases, with 18 bases lying between them. Germline V gene data show CDR1 as LNHDA and CDR2 as SQIVND (reference sequence).

This clone was observed a handful of times. The chain links TRBV2 to TRBJ1-5; 10 nucleotides align to TRBD1. With 7 bases clipped from V and 2 bases from J, the junction kept 2 bases outside the gene matches. CDR3 size: 14 residues. Per the germline V gene, CDR1 is SNHLY and CDR2 is FYNNEI. The CDR3 coding sequence is TGTGCCAGCACTGGGACAGGGGGCAATCAGCCCCAGCATTTT. Its protein product is CASTGTGGNQPQHF.

The chain recombines TRBV4-2 with TRBJ1-6; tentatively, D is TRBD1 (5 bases). Germline V gene lookup returns CDR1 LGHNA and CDR2 YNFKEQ. This CDR3 comprises 14 residues. V was shortened by 6 bases and J by 7 bases, with 13 bases between the two germline ends. CDR3 loop: CASSPGTENSPLHF. CDR3 DNA sequence: TGTGCCAGCAGTCCCGGGACGGAAAATTCACCCCTCCACTTT.

The chain combines TRBV5-4 with TRBJ2-7; perhaps D is TRBD1 or TRBD2 (6 bases each). CDR1 is SGHNT and CDR2 is YYREEE in the germline V gene (reference sequence). V lost 4 bases to trimming and J lost 4 bases, with 15 bases between them. CDR3 length: 14 residues. The CDR3 region is CASSLRGGKYEQYF. DNA of the CDR3: TGTGCCAGCAGCCTTCGAGGGGGGAAGTACGAGCAGTACTTC.

The J gene is TRBJ1-5, the V gene TRBV7-8; D remains ambiguous. V was cut by 3 bases and J by 2 bases, with 8 bases left in between. The germline V gene has CDR1 SGHVS and CDR2 FQNEAQ. This CDR3 is built from 14 residues. The CDR3 here is CASSFVEGNQPQHF. The DNA of the CDR3 is TGTGCCAGCAGCTTTGTGGAAGGCAATCAGCCCCAGCATTTT. The full variable domain, with the rest looked up from reference TRBV7-8 and TRBJ1-5, is GAGVSQSPRYKVAKRGQDVALRCDPISGHVSLFWYQQALGQGPEFLTYFQNEAQLDKSGLPSDRFFAERPEGSVSTLKIQRTQQEDSAVYLCASSFVEGNQPQHFGDGTRLSIL.

The chain couples TRBV7-8 to TRBJ1-5, with TRBD1 identical over 8 bases. The CDR3 contains 15 residues. V was clipped by 6 bases and J by 2 bases; unmatched bases: 6. Germline V CDR1 and CDR2: SGHVS, FQNEAQ. The CDR3 here is CASSSQGAGNQPQHF. The DNA for the CDR3 is TGTGCCAGCAGTTCCCAGGGGGCTGGCAATCAGCCCCAGCATTTT.

This chain links TRBV6-5 with TRBJ1-2; the D gene is possibly TRBD1 (5 bases). The germline V gene encodes CDR1 MNHEY and CDR2 SVGAGI. The CDR3 totals 12 residues. V shed 4 bases and J shed 6 bases, with 9 bases lying between them. The CDR3 region is CASSFAGHGYTF. The CDR3 DNA is TGTGCCAGCAGTTTCGCAGGGCATGGCTACACCTTC.

The chain links TRBV24-1 to TRBJ2-2; 8 bases map to TRBD2. With V trimmed by 2 bases and J by 4 bases, 8 bases remained unmatched. The CDR3 contains 17 residues. Germline loops: CDR1 KGHDR, CDR2 SFDVKD. The CDR3 nucleotides are TGTGCCACCAGTGATTCGGGAGGGTTAGGGGCCACCGGGGAGCTGTTTTTT. It translates to CATSDSGGLGATGELFF.

The CDR3 nucleotides read TGTGCCAGCAGCCCGAAACACCCTGTATACAAAAACATTCAGTACTTC. Amino acid sequence: CASSPKHPVYKNIQYF. V usage is TRBV11-3 and J usage is TRBJ2-4; D is uncertain. V shed 5 bases and J shed 3 bases, with 17 bases lying between them. Germline CDR1 and CDR2: SGHNT and YENEEA. CDR3 length: 16 amino acids.

The chain has TRBV30 and TRBJ1-3; weak D call: TRBD1 (5 bases). This CDR3 has 14 amino acids. V was shortened by 2 bases and J by 4 bases, with 12 bases between the two germline ends. Germline CDR1 GTSNPN, CDR2 SVGIG (reference sequence). CDR3 protein: CAWSRGSAGNTIYF. The CDR3 nucleotides are TGTGCCTGGAGTAGGGGATCTGCCGGAAACACCATATATTTT.

This rearrangement joins TRBV9 to TRBJ2-2, with D hard to call. From germline, CDR1 is SGDLS and CDR2 YYNGEE. This CDR3 contains 14 residues. V dropped 2 bases and J dropped 6 bases, with 11 bases sitting between them. The CDR3 sequence is CASSVAWRPGELFF. For the CDR3, the DNA is TGTGCCAGCAGCGTGGCCTGGCGTCCCGGGGAGCTGTTTTTT.

The genes are TRBV5-1 and TRBJ2-1, with 8 bases lining up with TRBD1. V gave up 5 bases and J gave up 7 bases; unmatched junction bases: 11. Germline V gene sequence: CDR1 SGHRS, CDR2 YFSETQ. There are 15 residues in the CDR3. CDR3 bases: TGCGCCAGCAGTCGGCTTGGGCAGGGGGCGAATGAGCAGTTCTTC. Its protein is CASSRLGQGANEQFF.